A selection of T cell receptor beta chains follows, all from one sample in a study of long-term antiretroviral therapy in people with HIV. Libraries were prepared by immunoSEQ multiplex PCR; TCRdb keeps only in-frame clonotypes and omits some of them. The sample includes 34,000 or so clones, over 85% of them seen just once. The sequencing here drew on unsorted PBMCs, taken just over 5 years after starting antiretroviral therapy. The receptors were gathered from a woman between 45 and 65 years old with HIV. Each CDR3 is given with its conserved first and last residue. Each record gives: J gene, D gene, V gene, clone size, CDR3 DNA, CDR3 protein. D genes are given only for firm matches. Rows may omit the clone size; those that give it use once, few, many or a size class.

j_call: TRBJ1-4; d_call: NA; v_call: TRBV2; clone_size: NA; cdr3_nt: TGTGCCAGTGGCAGGTCAGGTGAAAAACTGTTTTTT; cdr3_aa: CASGRSGEKLFF
j_call: TRBJ2-3; d_call: NA; v_call: TRBV11-2; clone_size: NA; cdr3_nt: TGTGCCAGCAGCTCTAGAGGTAGCACAGATACGCAGTATTTT; cdr3_aa: CASSSRGSTDTQYF
j_call: TRBJ2-1; d_call: NA; v_call: TRBV4-1; clone_size: NA; cdr3_nt: TGCGCCAGCAGCCCCTCCCCCCGTAATGAGCAGTTCTTC; cdr3_aa: CASSPSPRNEQFF
j_call: TRBJ1-2; d_call: NA; v_call: TRBV27; clone_size: NA; cdr3_nt: TGTGCCAGCAGTTTGGGTGAAGCGTATGGCTACACCTTC; cdr3_aa: CASSLGEAYGYTF
j_call: TRBJ1-2; d_call: NA; v_call: TRBV14; clone_size: NA; cdr3_nt: TGTGCCAGCAGCCTATCTAATAAACAGGGAGACTATGGCTACACCTTC; cdr3_aa: CASSLSNKQGDYGYTF
j_call: TRBJ1-1; d_call: NA; v_call: TRBV9; clone_size: NA; cdr3_nt: TGTGCCAGCAGCGTCCTTCCGGGACATAAAAACACTGAAGCTTTCTTT; cdr3_aa: CASSVLPGHKNTEAFF
j_call: TRBJ1-1; d_call: NA; v_call: TRBV11-3; clone_size: NA; cdr3_nt: TGTGCCAGCAGCTTAGGCGAGAACACTGAAGCTTTCTTT; cdr3_aa: CASSLGENTEAFF
j_call: TRBJ2-3; d_call: NA; v_call: TRBV4-1; clone_size: NA; cdr3_nt: TGCGCCAGCAGCCAAGATATCAGGGCCCGCACAGATACGCAGTATTTT; cdr3_aa: CASSQDIRARTDTQYF
j_call: TRBJ2-7; d_call: TRBD2; v_call: TRBV9; clone_size: NA; cdr3_nt: TGTGCCAGCACCCCTAGCGGGGGGCGTTACGAGCAGTACTTC; cdr3_aa: CASTPSGGRYEQYF
j_call: TRBJ2-2; d_call: NA; v_call: TRBV7-9; clone_size: NA; cdr3_nt: TGTGCCAGCAGCTTACCTGACTCTGGGGGCACCGGGGAGCTGTTTTTT; cdr3_aa: CASSLPDSGGTGELFF
j_call: TRBJ1-2; d_call: NA; v_call: TRBV4-1; clone_size: NA; cdr3_nt: TGCGCCAGCAGCCAAGATAGAGGGGGACGACGGGGTGGCTACACCTTC; cdr3_aa: CASSQDRGGRRGGYTF
j_call: TRBJ1-2; d_call: NA; v_call: TRBV28; clone_size: NA; cdr3_nt: TGTGCCAGCAGTTTAGGGGGCGGGGGGCCTAACTATGGCTACACCTTC; cdr3_aa: CASSLGGGGPNYGYTF
j_call: TRBJ2-3; d_call: NA; v_call: TRBV19; clone_size: NA; cdr3_nt: TGTGCCAGTAGTATAGAAGGGACCCCAGATACGCAGTATTTT; cdr3_aa: CASSIEGTPDTQYF
j_call: TRBJ1-2; d_call: NA; v_call: TRBV9; clone_size: once; cdr3_nt: TGTGCCAGCAGCGTAGGTTCGAACTATGGCTACACCTTC; cdr3_aa: CASSVGSNYGYTF